Below, one T cell receptor beta chain is given with its context. The entry originates in a study of cytomegalovirus exposure and HLA in healthy donors. Study background: Genotyping of 400 or so donors showed that roughly 80% belonged to the Caucasian-associated ancestry cluster.

13 Jbeta primers and 60 Vbeta primers were used for the PCR. The table came from immunoSEQ multiplex PCR; TCRdb's copy has only in-frame clones and leaves some out. This table has 180,000 or so clones, over 80% appearing once. From germline, CDR1 is SGHTA and CDR2 FQGTGA. The CDR3 loop spans 12 amino acids. The germline V and J ends were trimmed by 6 bases and 4 bases, with 9 bases remaining between them. The V call is TRBV7-3, the J call TRBJ1-1, with D possibly matching TRBD1 (6 bases). Sequencing was performed on PBMCs. This sequence was found in a man aged 40-50 years in good health and CMV-seronegative. This CDR3 reads CASRLDSTEAFF. CDR3 DNA: TGTGCCAGCAGGTTGGACAGCACTGAAGCTTTCTTT.